This section outlines one T cell receptor beta chain sequence together with its context. This clone was counted many times. This clone's antigen is unknown. There are no base qualities to consult, and no much larger clone falls within one base. In light of the paper, this sample's time point label describes: baseline before first vaccination. The label giving this sample's treatment or condition can be read as: meningococcal conjugate vaccine given as trial control. Vaccinee samples came from UK trials COV001 and COV002, including a single-blind randomized controlled phase 2/3 trial of AZD1222 (ChAdOx1 nCoV-19) in healthy adults. Trial participant PBMC samples were collected at day 0 and day 28 after the second dose for TCRbeta chain sequencing. From its cysteine to its phenylalanine, the CDR3 spans 16 amino acids. Solely the CDR3 DNA is kept, with 48 bases framed from the first base. V loses 4 bases at its end and J loses 3 bases; junction bases beyond the gene matches: 2. The germline V gene encodes CDR1 MGHDK and CDR2 SYGVNS.

This entry is derived from a study of T cell responses to AZD1222 COVID-19 vaccine (dated by TCRdb to the early 2020s). Background on the whole study: A total of under 250 trial participants underwent TCR sequencing, of whom 207 had received two doses of AZD1222 and approximately 26 had received two doses of the MenACWY control vaccine. Trial participants were enrolled by age into subgroups of 18-55, 56-69 and 70-plus years, and roughly 150, 30 and 60 TCR-sequenced participants, respectively, were included in these subgroups. Results the study describes overall, beyond this receptor: In the small 56-69-year group, the increase in depth fell short of significance, most likely because of low power. A significant rise in spike-specific TCR breadth and depth was observed after two AZD1222 doses relative to day 0 and relative to MenACWY recipients. Conclusions about previously exposed vaccinees are limited, since just a handful of AZD1222 recipients were seropositive for SARS-CoV-2 at baseline. Participants were mostly white British, with more females than males. The authors suggested clonal diversity may have been underestimated. Nearly half of unique spike-specific TCRs reportedly recognized epitopes outside regions mutated in the B.1.351 and B.1.1.7 variants. Vaccine-associated CD4 TCRs spanned the whole spike protein, with dominant responses in regions 160-218 and 743-854. Because no day 14 peak-response samples were available, repertoires were characterized only after the peak T cell response.

The CDR3 regions of human TCRbeta chains were subjected to immunosequencing. In the original analysis: TCRs in the repertoires were compared against a reference library of SARS-CoV-2-specific TCRs that had been generated with the MIRA antigen-specificity platform. Breadth meant the fraction of unique TCRs that were SARS-CoV-2-associated, whereas depth meant the fraction of total T cells that were SARS-CoV-2-associated. Using the MIRA data, each spike-specific TCR was assigned both to the spike region to which the TCR was reactive and to a CD4 or CD8 class. Log10-transformed breadth and depth values were compared by one-way ANOVA with Sidak's multiple comparisons tests. TCRdb re-hosts the immuneACCESS table, in-frame sequences only. Its copies lack some clones; in the studies checked, an unresolved V gene accounts for under half of them, and the cause for the rest is not known. V and J calls and clone size are copied from that table; D and trimming were computed from the DNA. This sample is represented by about 150,000 clones; 75% to 85% of them were singletons. Together, the top ten hold 4.1% of the sample.

The source is an adult in good health. The sequence joins TRBV25-1 to TRBJ2-1; TRBD2 matches 14 bases in the middle. This sample comprised peripheral blood, obtained on day 0 of MenACWY control vaccination. The nucleotide sequence reads as follows: TGTGCCAGCAGTGGACTAGCGGGGGGGAACTACAATGAGCAGTTCTTC. It codes for CASSGLAGGNYNEQFF. The entire variable domain, with the stretches around the CDR3 drawn from the reference TRBV25-1 and TRBJ2-1 proteins, is EADIYQTPRYLVIGTGKKITLECSQTMGHDKMYWYQQDPGMELHLIHYSYGVNSTEKGDLSSESTVSRIRTEHFPLTLESARPSHTSQYLCASSGLAGGNYNEQFFGPGTRLTVL.